This note documents a single TCR beta chain sequence. Its antigen is currently unknown. The read comes to an end 3 residues before the CDR3 does, leaving the germline J gene to fill in the end. This specimen comes from a study of T cells in women clearing cervical HPV infection. The wider study: With HLA typing for only a few women, HLA confounding remains possible.

The study, taken as a whole, reports: TRBV6-7 abundance was lower in cases than controls (roughly 0.12% versus 0.15%).

The method was immunoSEQ multiplex PCR; TCRdb's version includes in-frame clones alone and lacks a portion of them. This repertoire includes some 39,000 clones. The J segment lost 5 bases and the V segment lost 5 bases, leaving 11 bases of the junction unmatched. The CDR3 runs 15 residues. Germline values: CDR1 LNHDA, CDR2 SQIVND (reference sequence). Sample: blood buffy coat. The chain joins TRBV19 to TRBJ1-2; 7 nucleotides match TRBD1. This clonotype was sampled from a woman between 18 and 70 years old with a cervical HPV16 infection that either progressed to CIN3+ or cleared (not recorded which). The CDR3 DNA, read in part, is TGTGCCAGTAGTCTACCCGACAGGGTACGATATGGC. It is translated as CASSLPDRVRYG. The full CDR3 reads CASSLPDRVRYGYTF. Based on the CDR3 plus reference TRBV19 and TRBJ1-2, the full variable domain is DGGITQSPKYLFRKEGQNVTLSCEQNLNHDAMYWYRQDPGQGLRLIYYSQIVNDFQKGDIAEGYSVSREKKESFPLTVTSAQKNPTAFYLCASSLPDRVRYGYTFGSGTRLTVV.